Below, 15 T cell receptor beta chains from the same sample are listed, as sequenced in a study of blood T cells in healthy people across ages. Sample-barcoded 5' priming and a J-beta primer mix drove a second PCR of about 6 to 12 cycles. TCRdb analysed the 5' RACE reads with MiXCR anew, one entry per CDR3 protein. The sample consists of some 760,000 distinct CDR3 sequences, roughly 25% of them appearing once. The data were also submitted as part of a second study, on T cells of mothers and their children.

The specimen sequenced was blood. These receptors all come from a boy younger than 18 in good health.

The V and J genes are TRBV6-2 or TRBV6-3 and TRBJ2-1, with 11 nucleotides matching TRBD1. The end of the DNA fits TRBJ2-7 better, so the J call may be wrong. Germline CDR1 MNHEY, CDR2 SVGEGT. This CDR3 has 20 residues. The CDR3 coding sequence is TGTGCCAGCAGTTACCGTCTCCGGGACAGGGGGTCTGTCATAGCTTCCGAGCAGTACTTC. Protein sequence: CASSYRLRDRGSVIASEQYF.

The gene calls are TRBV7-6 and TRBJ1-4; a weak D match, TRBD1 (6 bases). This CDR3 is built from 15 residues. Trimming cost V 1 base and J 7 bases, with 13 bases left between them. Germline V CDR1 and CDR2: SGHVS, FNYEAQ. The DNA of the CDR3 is TGTGCCAGCAGCTTAGTAGGGGGGGCCGGTGAAAAACTGTTTTTT. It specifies CASSLVGGAGEKLFF.

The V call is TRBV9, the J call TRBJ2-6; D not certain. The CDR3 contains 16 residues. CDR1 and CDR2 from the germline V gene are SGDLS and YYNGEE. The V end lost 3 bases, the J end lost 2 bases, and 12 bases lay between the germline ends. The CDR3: CASSGRSGTGANVLTF. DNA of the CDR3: TGTGCCAGCAGCGGAAGATCCGGCACTGGGGCCAACGTCCTGACTTTC.

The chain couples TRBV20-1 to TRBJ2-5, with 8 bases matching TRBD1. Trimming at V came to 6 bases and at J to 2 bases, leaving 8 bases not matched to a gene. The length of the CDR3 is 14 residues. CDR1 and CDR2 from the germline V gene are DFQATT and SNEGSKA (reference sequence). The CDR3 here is CSAIGTGGQETQYF. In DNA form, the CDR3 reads TGCAGTGCCATCGGGACAGGAGGTCAAGAGACCCAGTACTTC.

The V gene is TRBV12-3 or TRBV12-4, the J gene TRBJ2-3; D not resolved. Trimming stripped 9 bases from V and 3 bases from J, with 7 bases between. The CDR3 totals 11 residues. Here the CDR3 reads CASYTTDTQYF. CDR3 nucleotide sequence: TGTGCCAGTTATACAACAGATACGCAGTATTTT.

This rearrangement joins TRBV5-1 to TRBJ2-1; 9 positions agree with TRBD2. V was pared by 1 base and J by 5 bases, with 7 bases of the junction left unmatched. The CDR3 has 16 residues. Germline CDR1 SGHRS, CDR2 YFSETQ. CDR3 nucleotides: TGCGCCAGCAGCTTGAGGGCTAGCGGGATGAACAATGAGCAGTTCTTC. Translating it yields CASSLRASGMNNEQFF. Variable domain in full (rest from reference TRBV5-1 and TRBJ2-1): KAGVTQTPRYLIKTRGQQVTLSCSPISGHRSVSWYQQTPGQGLQFLFEYFSETQRNKGNFPGRFSGRQFSNSRSEMNVSTLELGDSALYLCASSLRASGMNNEQFFGPGTRLTVL.

The DNA of the CDR3 is TGCGCCAGCAGCGCCCAGGAGGGCACTGAAGCTTTCTTT. The encoded protein is CASSAQEGTEAFF. The chain recombines TRBV5-1 with TRBJ1-1; D gene ambiguous. Germline-derived CDR1 and CDR2 are SGHRS and YFSETQ. This CDR3 has 13 residues. Trimming pared 4 bases from V and 4 bases from J, leaving 11 bases between.

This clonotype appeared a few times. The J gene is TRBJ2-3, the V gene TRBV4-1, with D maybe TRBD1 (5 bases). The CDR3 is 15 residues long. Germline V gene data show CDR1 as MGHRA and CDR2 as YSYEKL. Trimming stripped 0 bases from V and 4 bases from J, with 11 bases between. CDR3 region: CASSQEPGNPDTQYF. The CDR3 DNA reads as TGCGCCAGCAGCCAAGAGCCAGGGAATCCAGATACGCAGTATTTT.

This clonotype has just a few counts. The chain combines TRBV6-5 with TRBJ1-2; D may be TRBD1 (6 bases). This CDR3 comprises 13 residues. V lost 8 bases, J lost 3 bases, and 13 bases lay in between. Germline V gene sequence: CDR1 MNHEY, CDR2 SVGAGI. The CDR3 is CASSTGPYYGYTF. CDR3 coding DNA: TGTGCCAGCTCCACAGGGCCCTACTATGGCTACACCTTC.

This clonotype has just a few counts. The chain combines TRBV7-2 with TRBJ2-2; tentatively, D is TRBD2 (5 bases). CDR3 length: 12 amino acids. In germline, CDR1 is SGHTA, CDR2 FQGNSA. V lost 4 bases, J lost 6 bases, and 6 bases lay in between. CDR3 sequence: CASSSAAGELFF. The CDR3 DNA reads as TGTGCCAGCAGCTCAGCGGCCGGGGAGCTGTTTTTT.

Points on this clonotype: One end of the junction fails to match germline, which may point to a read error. The chain's CDR3 is CASSLQGFGEQYF. The CDR3 region has the DNA TGTGCCAGCAGCTTACAGGGGTTTGGCGAGCAATACTTC. The V gene is TRBV7-3, the J gene TRBJ2-7; tentative D call: TRBD1 (6 bases). This CDR3 region has 13 residues. Germline V gives CDR1 SGHTA, CDR2 FQGTGA.

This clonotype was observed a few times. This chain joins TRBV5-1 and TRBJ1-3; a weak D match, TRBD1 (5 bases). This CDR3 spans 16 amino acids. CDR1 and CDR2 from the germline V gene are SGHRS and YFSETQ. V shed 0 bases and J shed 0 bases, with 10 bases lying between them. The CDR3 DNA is TGCGCCAGCAGCTTGGCGGGACCGAACTCTGGAAACACCATATATTTT. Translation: CASSLAGPNSGNTIYF.

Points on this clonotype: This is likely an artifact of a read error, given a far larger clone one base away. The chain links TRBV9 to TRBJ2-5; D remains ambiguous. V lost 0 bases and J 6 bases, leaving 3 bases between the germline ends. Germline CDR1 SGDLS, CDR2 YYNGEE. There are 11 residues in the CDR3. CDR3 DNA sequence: TGTGCCAGCAGCGTAGGGAAGACCCAGTACTTC. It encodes CASSVGKTQYF.

CDR3 in DNA: TGTGCCAGCAGTATTACAGGGAGAGAGACCCAGTACTTC. This encodes CASSITGRETQYF. This rearrangement joins TRBV7-8 to TRBJ2-5, with D tentatively TRBD1 (6 bases). The CDR3 sequence is 13 residues long. The V end lost 6 bases, the J end lost 4 bases, and 12 bases lay between the germline ends. CDR1 SGHVS and CDR2 FQNEAQ come from the germline V gene.

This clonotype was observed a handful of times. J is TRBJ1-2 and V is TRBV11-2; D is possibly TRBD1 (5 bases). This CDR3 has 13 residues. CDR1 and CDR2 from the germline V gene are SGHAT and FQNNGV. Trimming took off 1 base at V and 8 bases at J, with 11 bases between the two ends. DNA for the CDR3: TGTGCCAGCAGCTTAGCAGGGATCGTAGGCTACACCTTC. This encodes CASSLAGIVGYTF. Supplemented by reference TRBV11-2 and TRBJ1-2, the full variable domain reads EAGVAQSPRYKIIEKRQSVAFWCNPISGHATLYWYQQILGQGPKLLIQFQNNGVVDDSQLPKDRFSAERLKGVDSTLKIQPAKLEDSAVYLCASSLAGIVGYTFGSGTRLTVV.